This T cell receptor beta chain was identified in a study of T cells in Graves' hyperthyroidism and ophthalmopathy (dated by TCRdb to between 2018 and 2021). Regarding the study in general: Peripheral blood samples were taken at the time of initial diagnosis, prior to any treatment. To identify distinguishing TCR V-J signatures, a discovery cohort of around 98 patients was used, comprising 40 to 45 with Graves' ophthalmopathy and 57 with stable Graves' hyperthyroidism. Prospective prediction of ophthalmopathy was tested in an independent validation cohort of approximately 19 hyperthyroidism patients and 17 patients who later progressed to ophthalmopathy. The 100 or so discovery patients were randomly divided into training and test sets at a 7:3 ratio. In six Graves' hyperthyroidism patients, the study also compared T-cell repertoires from thyroid tissue with T-cell repertoires from blood. Following sampling, methimazole starting at 30 mg daily was given to hyperthyroidism patients, and high-dose intravenous methylprednisolone was given to ophthalmopathy patients. The paper describes TCR Vbeta CDR3 sequencing of roughly 130 peripheral blood samples, made up of about 40 ophthalmopathy patients, over 70 hyperthyroidism patients and roughly 17 progressor patients. The paper's findings and limits, for the study overall: In cross-validation, a model built on a 13 V-J signature told ophthalmopathy apart from stable hyperthyroidism with 85% to 90% sensitivity and about 81% specificity, and in testing the same model reached 80%/75%. In validation, progression to ophthalmopathy was predicted by the model with nearly 71% sensitivity and just over 72% specificity, a median of 6.5 months before onset. Most expanded thyroid clonotypes (frequency above 0.001) were also found in blood, which suggests that blood repertoires may mirror thyroid immune responses. No statistical method was used to fix the sample size in advance, and group allocation was not hidden from the investigators.

The TCR beta CDR3 regions were amplified from the RNA transcripts. The first round of RT-PCR for the TCR CDR3 was performed with the HTBI primer set and the Qiagen OneStep RT-PCR kit. The libraries were constructed in a second round of multiplex PCR and then size-selected and purified. Libraries were sequenced paired-end with 100 bp reads on an Illumina HiSeq2000. As for the original processing: Raw data were processed with SOAPnuke, discarding reads with adapters, uncalled bases, mean Phred below 15, or no exact constant-primer or identifier match. COPE v1.2.5 was used to merge the high-quality paired reads, and each unique nucleotide sequence was defined as a clonotype. Clonotypes were aligned to IMGT TRBV, TRBD and TRBJ reference segments using MiTCR v1.1. Only V-J combinations with frequency above 0.0001, covering about 99% of repertoires, were analysed. The TCS score was defined as the ratio of F50 (clonal expansion) to E x V (chaos), calculated using BLOSUM62-based TCRdist between CDR3 peptides within each V-J. Welch's t-statistics and random forest reduced some 510 V-J features to roughly 13, which were used in a naive Bayes classifier (R e1071). TCRdb reprocessing: public reads trimmed at Q25 with fastp, clones called with MiXCR, in-frame beta chains kept. Records with the same CDR3 protein are collapsed into one entry carrying the most frequent genes and DNA. These V and J calls originate from TCRdb's pipeline instead of the authors' own analysis. This sample lists fewer than 650,000 distinct CDR3 sequences; 12% to 15% were detected once. 11% to 15% of the sample goes to the ten largest clones.

Stable Graves' hyperthyroidism was defined as the absence of progression to ophthalmopathy over 18 months of follow-up. Hyperthyroidism patients were newly diagnosed, had a disease duration of under 2 months, and were aged 18 to 65 years. Patients with uncontrolled infections, other autoimmune diseases, pregnancy or lactation were excluded. Clinical symptoms, serum thyroxine and TRAb, thyroid ultrasound, and orbital computed tomography formed the basis for the diagnoses. PBMCs were separated from under 12 ml of fresh peripheral blood using Ficoll-Paque density gradient centrifugation. Trizol reagent was used to extract total RNA, and RNA quality was then checked on an Agilent 2100 Bioanalyzer. This clonotype was detected many times. It lacks a known antigen. One junction end disagrees with the germline gene, perhaps due to a read error. Per the germline V gene, SQVTM is the CDR1 and ANQGSEA is the CDR2. The CDR3 goes from the cysteine to the phenylalanine over 13 residues. Solely the CDR3 DNA is kept, with 39 bases framed from the first base.

Material for sequencing was blood. The TCR comes from a woman aged 40 to 50 with Graves' hyperthyroidism. Rearrangement joined TRBV29-1 to TRBJ2-7, with no confidently assigned D gene. The DNA sequence reads TGCAGCGCTGAAGCCGTAGAAACCTACGAGCAGTACTTC. Protein translation: CSAEAVETYEQYF.